A selection of T cell receptor beta chains follows, all from one sample in a study of CD8+ T cells in alopecia areata. Sequencing used immunoSEQ multiplex PCR; TCRdb keeps in-frame clones, though not all of them. Of over 200,000 clones listed, more than 45% are singletons. Specimen: CD4+ T cells sorted from blood, collected at week 0. The receptors here all came from a human donor with alopecia areata. Both conserved end residues are part of each CDR3. The D gene is left open where the match is weak. Size tells how often a clone was seen (once, few, many) or the class of an expanded clone, and some rows leave it out.

>TRBD1|TRBV15|TRBJ2-7|-
CATSRDTGQIYEQYF
TGTGCCACCAGCAGGGACACGGGACAGATCTACGAGCAGTACTTC
>-|TRBV4-1|TRBJ2-1|-
CASSQGASGKYNEQFF
TGCGCCAGCAGCCAAGGTGCCAGCGGTAAATACAATGAGCAGTTCTTC
>TRBD1|TRBV29-1|TRBJ2-7|-
CSVVWTGNEQYF
TGCAGCGTTGTTTGGACAGGCAACGAGCAGTACTTC
>TRBD2|TRBV18|TRBJ2-1|-
CASSEGGGAYNEQFF
TGTGCCAGCTCAGAAGGCGGGGGGGCCTACAATGAGCAGTTCTTC
>-|TRBV6-5|TRBJ1-1|-
CASSLTLNTEAFF
TGTGCCAGCAGTCTGACACTGAACACTGAAGCTTTCTTT
>TRBD2|TRBV5-1|TRBJ2-1|few
CASSFGSGGLNEQFF
TGCGCCAGCAGCTTTGGTAGCGGGGGCCTCAATGAGCAGTTCTTC
>-|TRBV30|TRBJ1-1|-
CAWSVQSGGSAEAFF
TGTGCCTGGAGTGTACAGTCGGGAGGGAGTGCTGAAGCTTTCTTT
>-|TRBV9|TRBJ2-3|-
CASSATGRGTDTQYF
TGTGCCAGCAGCGCCACGGGGCGGGGCACAGATACGCAGTATTTT
>-|TRBV2|TRBJ2-2|few
CASTPDAGELFF
TGTGCCAGCACTCCGGATGCCGGGGAGCTGTTTTTT
>TRBD2|TRBV14|TRBJ2-7|-
CASSQAAGGPLYEQYF
TGTGCCAGCAGCCAAGCCGCGGGAGGGCCCTTGTACGAGCAGTACTTC
>-|TRBV29-1|TRBJ2-7|few
CSVGPLTTYEQYF
TGCAGCGTAGGTCCTCTAACGACCTACGAGCAGTACTTC
>-|TRBV7-9|TRBJ2-5|-
CASSFLGKGYQETQYF
TGTGCCAGCAGCTTCCTTGGGAAAGGGTACCAAGAGACCCAGTACTTC
>-|TRBV7-2|TRBJ1-5|-
CASSLVPGFGNSNQPQHF
TGTGCCAGCAGCTTAGTGCCGGGGTTCGGAAATAGCAATCAGCCCCAGCATTTT
>TRBD2|TRBV5-6|TRBJ2-1|-
CASSSGLLENEQFF
TGTGCCAGCAGCTCGGGACTATTGGAAAATGAGCAGTTCTTC
>TRBD2|TRBV29-1|TRBJ2-7|few
CSALTSGAYEQYF
TGCAGCGCCCTGACTAGCGGTGCCTACGAGCAGTACTTC
>TRBD1|TRBV15|TRBJ2-7|few
CATSGQGPLYEQYF
TGTGCCACCAGCGGACAGGGCCCCCTCTACGAGCAGTACTTC
>-|TRBV30|TRBJ2-1|-
CAWSVRLGYEQFF
TGTGCCTGGAGTGTACGCCTGGGCTATGAGCAGTTCTTC
>-|TRBV6-5|TRBJ2-4|-
CASRATRHSRNIQYF
TGTGCCAGCAGGGCAACGCGGCACTCACGAAACATTCAGTACTTC
>-|TRBV6-5|TRBJ1-2|few
CASKKQGPFYGYTF
TGTGCCAGCAAAAAACAGGGTCCCTTCTATGGCTACACCTTC
>-|TRBV30|TRBJ1-5|few
CAWSTQGGQPQHF
TGTGCCTGGAGTACCCAGGGTGGTCAGCCCCAGCATTTT
>TRBD1|TRBV5-1|TRBJ2-7|-
CASSLGDRLAYEQYF
TGCGCCAGCAGCTTGGGGGACAGGTTGGCCTACGAGCAGTACTTC
>TRBD1|TRBV6-1|TRBJ1-1|-
CASRGYRGGTEAFF
TGTGCCAGCAGGGGATACAGGGGGGGAACCGAAGCTTTCTTT
>TRBD2|TRBV27|TRBJ2-7|-
CASSSGLAGSYEQYF
TGTGCCAGCAGTTCAGGACTAGCGGGTTCCTACGAGCAGTACTTC
>-|TRBV29-1|TRBJ1-2|-
CSVVRRLGDYGYTF
TGCAGCGTTGTTCGGCGCCTCGGCGACTATGGCTACACCTTC
>-|TRBV30|TRBJ1-3|-
CAWSKGAGNTIYF
TGTGCCTGGAGTAAGGGAGCTGGAAACACCATATATTTT
>TRBD2|TRBV13|TRBJ2-1|-
CASSISGHLFF
TGTGCCAGCAGCATTAGCGGGCACCTGTTCTTC
>TRBD1|TRBV30|TRBJ1-2|-
CAWRQPGQDYGYTF
TGTGCCTGGAGGCAGCCGGGACAGGACTATGGCTACACCTTC
>-|TRBV30|TRBJ1-2|-
CAWGPAGVGGYTF
TGTGCCTGGGGCCCAGCGGGGGTCGGGGGCTACACCTTC
>-|TRBV7-9|TRBJ2-7|-
CASSFLDEQYF
TGTGCCAGCAGCTTCTTAGACGAGCAGTACTTC
>TRBD2|TRBV5-1|TRBJ2-3|-
CASSLDGSGFTDTQYF
TGCGCCAGCAGCTTGGATGGTAGCGGGTTCACAGATACGCAGTATTTT
>-|TRBV6-6|TRBJ1-1|-
CASSYGGTEAFF
TGTGCCAGCAGTTATGGGGGGACTGAAGCTTTCTTT
>-|TRBV30|TRBJ1-2|-
CAWTPDGPYGYTF
TGTGCCTGGACCCCGGACGGCCCCTATGGCTACACCTTC
>-|TRBV9|TRBJ1-2|-
CASSSGTVFQRGYTF
TGTGCCAGCAGCTCCGGGACGGTTTTCCAGAGAGGCTACACCTTC
>-|TRBV7-3|TRBJ2-7|-
CASSLALQYEQYF
TGTGCCAGCAGCTTAGCGCTCCAGTACGAGCAGTACTTC
>-|TRBV27|TRBJ1-6|few
CASSATDTLYSPLHF
TGTGCCAGCAGTGCAACCGATACGCTTTATTCACCCCTCCACTTT
>-|TRBV29-1|TRBJ1-2|few
CSVGGSFSGNYGYTF
TGCAGCGTTGGAGGCTCATTCTCAGGGAACTATGGCTACACCTTC
>-|TRBV6-5|TRBJ1-5|-
CASGRLTQHF
TGTGCCAGCGGGAGGCTGACCCAGCATTTT
>-|TRBV30|TRBJ1-2|-
CAWSVQETVYGYTF
TGTGCCTGGAGTGTACAGGAGACAGTCTATGGCTACACCTTC
>-|TRBV25-1|TRBJ2-7|-
CASSVPGGDEQYF
TGTGCCAGCAGTGTGCCAGGAGGCGACGAGCAGTACTTC
>TRBD1|TRBV6-5|TRBJ2-7|-
CASSYPDRGYEQYF
TGTGCCAGCAGTTACCCCGACAGGGGGTACGAGCAGTACTTC
>TRBD1|TRBV25-1|TRBJ2-1|once
CASSESRGWDNEQFF
TGTGCCAGCAGTGAATCCAGGGGGTGGGACAATGAGCAGTTCTTC